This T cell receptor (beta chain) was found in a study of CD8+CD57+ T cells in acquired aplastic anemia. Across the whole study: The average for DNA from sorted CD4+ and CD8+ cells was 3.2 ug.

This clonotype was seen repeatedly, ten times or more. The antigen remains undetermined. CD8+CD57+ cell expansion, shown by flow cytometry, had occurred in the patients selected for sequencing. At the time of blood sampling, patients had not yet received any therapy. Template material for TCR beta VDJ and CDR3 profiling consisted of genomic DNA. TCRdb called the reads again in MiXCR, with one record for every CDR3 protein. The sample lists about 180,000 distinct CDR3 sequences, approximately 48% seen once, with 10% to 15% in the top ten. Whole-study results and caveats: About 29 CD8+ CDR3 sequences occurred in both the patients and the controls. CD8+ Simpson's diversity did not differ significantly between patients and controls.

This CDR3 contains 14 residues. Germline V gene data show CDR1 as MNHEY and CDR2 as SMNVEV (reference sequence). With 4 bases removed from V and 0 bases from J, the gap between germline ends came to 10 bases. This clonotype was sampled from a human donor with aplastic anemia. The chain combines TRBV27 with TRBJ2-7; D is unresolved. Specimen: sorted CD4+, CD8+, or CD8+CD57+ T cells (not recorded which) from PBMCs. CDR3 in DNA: TGTGCCAGCAGTTCCCCGACTTTCTCCTACGAGCAGTACTTC. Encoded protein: CASSSPTFSYEQYF.